These 20 T cell receptor beta chains originate from one sample sequenced in a study of STAT3 mutations in large granular lymphocyte leukemia. These TCRs are of unknown antigen specificity. Findings of the study overall: In T-cell large granular lymphocyte leukemia, about half of patients showed multiple immunodominant subclonotypes.

The protocol was immunoSEQ multiplex PCR, while the TCRdb copy is restricted to in-frame clones and leaves out a portion. The sample holds 4,700 or so clones, 55% seen once. Material: peripheral blood mononuclear cells. The receptors were gathered from a male patient between 45 and 59 years old with T-cell large granular lymphocyte leukemia. Some clones in this sample may be carry-over from other donors' samples.

There are a few counts of this clone. The chain links TRBV27 to TRBJ1-2, with a possible D match to TRBD1 (5 bases). The CDR3 runs to 11 residues. V lost 8 bases, J lost 6 bases, and 10 bases lay in between. The V gene's germline CDR1 is MNHEY and CDR2 SMNVEV (reference sequence). In DNA, the CDR3 is TGTGCCAGCGGGACGACCCATGGCTACACCTTC. It codes for CASGTTHGYTF.

This clone was seen just once. The chain joins TRBV5-1 to TRBJ1-3; D may be TRBD1 (5 bases). This CDR3 has 16 residues. The germline V gene encodes CDR1 SGHRS and CDR2 YFSETQ. The ends were cut back, 2 bases at V and 2 bases at J, with 14 bases in the middle. Written as DNA, the CDR3 is TGCGCCAGCAGCTTAGGGACGTCTACAACTGGAAACACCATATATTTT. Amino acid sequence: CASSLGTSTTGNTIYF. Based on the CDR3 plus reference TRBV5-1 and TRBJ1-3, the full variable domain is KAGVTQTPRYLIKTRGQQVTLSCSPISGHRSVSWYQQTPGQGLQFLFEYFSETQRNKGNFPGRFSGRQFSNSRSEMNVSTLELGDSALYLCASSLGTSTTGNTIYFGEGSWLTVV.

This clone showed up just a few times. V gene TRBV15 combines with J gene TRBJ1-4; D remains ambiguous. The CDR3 loop spans 11 amino acids. Trimming removed 0 bases at V and 10 bases at J, with 3 bases between. CDR1 and CDR2 from the germline V gene are LNHNV and YYDKDF (reference sequence). CDR3 in amino acids: CATSRDVKLFF. In DNA form, the CDR3 reads TGTGCCACCAGCAGAGATGTAAAACTGTTTTTT. Full variable domain (remainder filled in from reference TRBV15 and TRBJ1-4): DAMVIQNPRYQVTQFGKPVTLSCSQTLNHNVMYWYQQKSSQAPKLLFHYYDKDFNNEADTPDNFQSRRPNTSFCFLDIRSPGLGDTAMYLCATSRDVKLFFGSGTQLSVL.

The J gene is TRBJ1-3, the V gene TRBV18, with 8 bases aligning to TRBD1. This CDR3 spans 18 amino acids. Trimming cost V 3 bases and J 0 bases; bases outside gene matches: 10. Per the germline V gene, CDR1 is KGHSH and CDR2 is LQKENI. The CDR3 nucleotides are TGTGCCAGCTCACCTATTGACAGGGGCAGTTTCTCTGGAAACACCATATATTTT. It specifies CASSPIDRGSFSGNTIYF.

The rearrangement uses TRBV2 and TRBJ2-3; unclear D gene. The length of the CDR3 is 14 residues. Germline V lookup: CDR1 SNHLY, CDR2 FYNNEI. V lost 11 bases, J lost 5 bases, and 20 bases lay in between. CDR3 region: CASARDRSGDTQYF. As DNA, the CDR3 is TGTGCCTCAGCAAGGGATAGAAGTGGAGATACGCAGTATTTT.

The chain is built from TRBV4-1 and TRBJ2-7; 11 nucleotides match TRBD2. This CDR3 region has 16 residues. From germline, CDR1 is MGHRA and CDR2 YSYEKL. The V gene end was trimmed by 0 bases and the J gene end by 3 bases; junction bases not matched to a gene: 4. This CDR3 is CASSQDRLAGNYEQYF. CDR3 nucleotide sequence: TGCGCCAGCAGCCAAGATAGACTAGCGGGGAACTACGAGCAGTACTTC.

J is TRBJ2-5 and V is TRBV7-9; D unclear. The CDR3 covers 12 residues. The V gene lost 5 bases and the J gene lost 5 bases, with 9 bases spanning the gap. The germline CDR1 and CDR2 sequences are SEHNR and FQNEAQ (reference sequence). CDR3: CASSRWDETQYF. In nucleotides, the CDR3 is TGTGCCAGCAGCCGGTGGGATGAGACCCAGTACTTC.

This clone was found once. This chain connects TRBV30 to TRBJ2-1; the match to TRBD1 covers 12 bases. Germline values: CDR1 GTSNPN, CDR2 SVGIG (reference sequence). With V trimmed by 0 bases and J by 8 bases, 8 bases remained unmatched. This CDR3 comprises 16 residues. The CDR3 region has the DNA TGTGCCTGGAGTGTAGTGGGACAGGGGGCGCGGGATGAGCAGTTCTTC. Its protein is CAWSVVGQGARDEQFF.

This clone showed up just once. The CDR3 region has the DNA TGCAGCGGGCAAGCCGGGACAGACTATGGCTACACCTTC. It encodes CSGQAGTDYGYTF. The chain employs TRBV29-1 and TRBJ1-2; 7 bases are shared with TRBD1. The CDR3 extends over 13 amino acids. With 7 bases clipped from V and 3 bases from J, the junction kept 8 bases outside the gene matches. Germline CDR1 is SQVTM and CDR2 is ANQGSEA. The entire variable domain, with the rest obtained from reference TRBV29-1 and TRBJ1-2, is as follows: SAVISQKPSRDICQRGTSLTIQCQVDSQVTMMFWYRQQPGQSLTLIATANQGSEATYESGFVIDKFPISRPNLTFSTLTVSNMSPEDSSIYLCSGQAGTDYGYTFGSGTRLTVV.

The V gene is TRBV5-5, the J gene TRBJ1-5; D gene ambiguous. The CDR3 runs to 14 residues. V was shortened by 1 base and J by 7 bases, with 12 bases between the two germline ends. Per germline, CDR1 SGHKS and CDR2 YYEKEE (reference sequence). The CDR3 sequence is CASSLTAIEQPQHF. CDR3 nucleotides: TGTGCCAGCAGCTTGACGGCGATTGAGCAGCCCCAGCATTTT. Looking up the rest from reference TRBV5-5 and TRBJ1-5 gives the full variable domain: DAGVTQSPTHLIKTRGQQVTLRCSPISGHKSVSWYQQVLGQGPQFIFQYYEKEERGRGNFPDRFSARQFPNYSSELNVNALLLGDSALYLCASSLTAIEQPQHFGDGTRLSIL.

This clone was picked up one time. CDR3 amino acids: CAWRTGAGNTIYF. The CDR3 DNA follows: TGTGCCTGGAGAACAGGGGCTGGAAACACCATATATTTT. This chain uses TRBV30 with TRBJ1-3, with TRBD1 matching 7 bases. Germline trimming cut 3 bases from V and 2 bases from J; bases unmatched to any gene: 1. Germline values: CDR1 GTSNPN, CDR2 SVGIG (reference sequence). The CDR3 covers 13 residues. The variable domain in full, with the rest retrieved from reference TRBV30 and TRBJ1-3, is SQTIHQWPATLVQPVGSPLSLECTVEGTSNPNLYWYRQAAGRGLQLLFYSVGIGQISSEVPQNLSASRPQDRQFILSSKKLLLSDSGFYLCAWRTGAGNTIYFGEGSWLTVV.

Only a few counts were recorded for this clone. The chain recombines TRBV10-3 with TRBJ2-1; D is ambiguous. The ends were cut back, 8 bases at V and 6 bases at J, with 14 bases in the middle. The V gene's germline CDR1 is ENHRY and CDR2 SYGVKD. The CDR3 has 13 residues. The chain's CDR3 is CAIHSNDINEQFF. The CDR3 bases are TGTGCCATCCACAGTAACGACATCAATGAGCAGTTCTTC.

This clone has more than one count but fewer than ten. This sequence joins TRBV29-1 and TRBJ2-7; D unresolved. Trimming cost V 5 bases and J 6 bases, with 8 bases left between them. The CDR3 runs 10 residues. CDR1 is SQVTM and CDR2 is ANQGSEA in the germline V gene. The CDR3 here is CSVRQAEQYF. The CDR3 DNA follows: TGCAGCGTTCGGCAGGCCGAGCAGTACTTC.

V and J are TRBV27 and TRBJ2-5, with D unresolved. The germline V gene encodes CDR1 MNHEY and CDR2 SMNVEV (reference sequence). Between the trimmed V and J ends, which lost 0 bases and 7 bases, there was a span of 18 bases. This CDR3 has 16 amino acids. Here the CDR3 DNA reads TGTGCCAGCAGTTTATCGCCTCAGGAGCGTGGTGGGACCCAGTACTTC. The encoded protein is CASSLSPQERGGTQYF.

The chain carries TRBV5-1 and TRBJ2-1; possibly TRBD2 for D (6 bases). Trimming removed 0 bases at V and 0 bases at J, with 7 bases between. Germline V gene lookup returns CDR1 SGHRS and CDR2 YFSETQ. The CDR3 spans 15 residues. As DNA, the CDR3 is TGCGCCAGCAGCTTGGAGGGAGGCTCCTACAATGAGCAGTTCTTC. The encoded protein is CASSLEGGSYNEQFF.

Only a few counts were recorded for this clone. This sequence joins TRBV6-5 and TRBJ2-7; a weak D match, TRBD2 (6 bases). The germline V and J ends were trimmed by 7 bases and 3 bases, with 16 bases remaining between them. The CDR3 totals 14 residues. The germline V gene encodes CDR1 MNHEY and CDR2 SVGAGI. The CDR3 bases are TGTGCCAGCACCACGGGGCAGGGAGGCTACGAGCAGTACTTC. Translated, it gives CASTTGQGGYEQYF.

The chain links TRBV5-1 to TRBJ1-4, with D uncertain. V dropped 0 bases and J dropped 0 bases, with 3 bases sitting between them. The CDR3 has 14 amino acids. From germline, CDR1 is SGHRS and CDR2 YFSETQ. CDR3 region: CASSLAATNEKLFF. CDR3 DNA: TGCGCCAGCAGCTTGGCCGCAACTAATGAAAAACTGTTTTTT.

The CDR3 protein is CASSAGTGGGIYQETQYF. The CDR3 nucleotides are TGCGCCAGCAGCGCCGGGACAGGGGGCGGGATATACCAAGAGACCCAGTACTTC. V is TRBV5-1 and J is TRBJ2-5; 12 bases are a match to TRBD1. V gave up 4 bases and J gave up 0 bases; unmatched junction bases: 10. The CDR3 runs to 18 residues. The germline V gene encodes CDR1 SGHRS and CDR2 YFSETQ.

The rearrangement joins TRBV25-1 to TRBJ1-4; D not resolved. V was cut by 6 bases and J by 4 bases, with 12 bases left in between. From germline, CDR1 is MGHDK and CDR2 SYGVNS. The length of the CDR3 is 14 residues. DNA for the CDR3: TGTGCCAGCAGGGACCAACAGTTTAATGAAAAACTGTTTTTT. This encodes CASRDQQFNEKLFF.

The chain is built from TRBV18 and TRBJ2-5; D perhaps matches TRBD2 (6 bases). The CDR3 extends over 15 amino acids. Germline CDR1 KGHSH, CDR2 LQKENI. The V end lost 1 base, the J end lost 3 bases, and 12 bases lay between the germline ends. The CDR3: CASSPRSSEKETQYF. The CDR3 coding sequence is TGTGCCAGCTCACCACGTTCTAGCGAGAAAGAGACCCAGTACTTC.